Listed below are T cell receptor beta chains from one sample, sequenced in a study of blood T cell repertoires in COVID-19. Assay: immunoSEQ multiplex PCR; the TCRdb copy retains only in-frame clones and omits some. The repertoire holds about 97,000 clones, about 89% seen once, with roughly 21% in the top ten. Sequenced material: peripheral blood. These receptors came from a human donor in a cohort sampled during active COVID-19. CDR3s include the opening cysteine and the closing phenylalanine or tryptophan. Fields, in order: V gene, D gene, J gene, CDR3 length, clone size, CDR3 protein, CDR3 DNA. The D gene is left open where the match is weak. Not every row has a clone size; where given, it reads once, few, many or a size class.

TRBV25-1	TRBD1	TRBJ2-2	14	.	CASSAAGGTGELFF	TGTGCCAGCAGTGCTGCAGGGGGCACCGGGGAGCTGTTTTTT
TRBV6-5	.	TRBJ1-1	13	.	CASRYRSDTEAFF	TGTGCCAGCAGATACAGGAGCGACACTGAAGCTTTCTTT
TRBV4-1	.	TRBJ2-7	13	once	CASSYGAGYEQYF	TGCGCCAGCAGCTACGGTGCAGGGTACGAGCAGTACTTC
TRBV6-5	TRBD1	TRBJ1-2	14	.	CASSTTYRGEGYTF	TGTGCCAGCAGTACAACCTACAGGGGTGAGGGCTACACCTTC
TRBV21-1	.	TRBJ1-2	15	.	CASSKGGGIDYGYTF	TGTGCCAGCAGCAAAGGGGGGGGCATTGACTATGGCTACACCTTC
TRBV7-9	.	TRBJ2-7	15	.	CASSLGLVKSDEQYF	TGTGCCAGCAGCTTAGGGTTAGTCAAGTCGGACGAGCAGTACTTC
TRBV19	TRBD1	TRBJ1-6	19	once	CASRPLGQGGSSYNSPLHF	TGTGCCAGTAGGCCTCTCGGACAGGGGGGCAGCTCCTATAATTCACCCCTCCACTTT
TRBV7-6	TRBD2	TRBJ2-1	16	.	CASSLKLAGTHNEQFF	TGTGCCAGCAGCTTAAAGCTAGCGGGAACCCACAATGAGCAGTTCTTC
TRBV7-8	.	TRBJ1-2	14	.	CASSFKGGPAGYTF	TGTGCCAGCAGCTTCAAGGGGGGGCCCGCGGGCTACACCTTC
TRBV5-1	.	TRBJ1-4	18	.	CASSIGQSTFRNNEKLFF	TGCGCCAGCAGCATAGGACAGAGCACTTTCCGAAATAATGAAAAACTGTTTTTT
TRBV2	TRBD1	TRBJ2-7	16	few	CASTLPGQISAYEQYF	TGTGCCAGCACCTTGCCGGGACAGATTTCGGCCTACGAGCAGTACTTC
TRBV28	.	TRBJ2-4	14	.	CASQGGMELNIQYF	TGTGCCAGCCAGGGGGGAATGGAACTAAACATTCAGTACTTC
TRBV1	.	TRBJ1-1	16	.	CTSSQGGAEVGTEAFF	TGCACCAGCAGCCAAGGCGGGGCCGAGGTTGGGACTGAAGCTTTCTTT
TRBV2	.	TRBJ2-1	12	.	CASSEYRNEQFF	TGTGCCAGCAGTGAATACAGAAATGAGCAGTTCTTC
TRBV6-2/TRBV6-3	.	TRBJ1-4	13	.	CASSYSRGVKLFF	TGTGCCAGCAGTTACTCGCGGGGAGTAAAACTGTTTTTT
TRBV14	.	TRBJ2-5	12	.	CASSPGWWTQYF	TGTGCCAGCAGCCCAGGGTGGTGGACCCAGTACTTC
TRBV7-9	.	TRBJ1-1	14	.	CASSPELFDTEAFF	TGTGCCAGCAGCCCCGAGCTATTTGACACTGAAGCTTTCTTT
TRBV28	.	TRBJ1-5	17	.	CASSFYAPGDRNQPQHF	TGTGCCAGCAGTTTTTACGCTCCAGGGGATCGCAATCAGCCCCAGCATTTT
TRBV19	TRBD1	TRBJ1-5	12	.	CASKDREQPQHF	TGTGCCAGTAAGGACAGGGAGCAGCCCCAGCATTTT
TRBV2	TRBD1	TRBJ1-5	16	.	CASSADQGAGNQPQHF	TGTGCCAGCAGTGCGGACCAGGGGGCTGGCAATCAGCCCCAGCATTTT
TRBV9	TRBD2	TRBJ2-7	15	.	CASSNTPSGSHEQYF	TGTGCCAGCAGCAACACGCCAAGCGGGAGCCACGAGCAGTACTTC
TRBV7-2	TRBD2	TRBJ2-7	14	.	CASSLLGLADEQYF	TGTGCCAGCAGCTTATTGGGACTAGCGGACGAGCAGTACTTC
TRBV5-5	TRBD1	TRBJ2-1	15	.	CASSLGDREFNEQFF	TGTGCCAGCAGCTTGGGGGACAGGGAGTTCAATGAGCAGTTCTTC
TRBV20-1	TRBD1	TRBJ2-1	13	.	CSASVGQNNEQFF	TGCAGTGCTAGTGTGGGACAGAACAATGAGCAGTTCTTC
TRBV6-4	.	TRBJ2-2	16	.	CASSPFQVPNTGELFF	TGTGCCAGCAGCCCGTTCCAGGTGCCGAACACCGGGGAGCTGTTTTTT
TRBV6-6	.	TRBJ1-2	13	.	CASNSDRQLGYTF	TGTGCCAGCAACTCGGACCGACAGTTGGGCTACACCTTC
TRBV19	.	TRBJ2-2	14	.	CASSIMVGPGELFF	TGTGCCAGTAGTATTATGGTGGGGCCCGGGGAGCTGTTTTTT
TRBV5-1	TRBD1	TRBJ2-7	14	.	CASSLGDSTYEQYF	TGCGCCAGCAGCTTGGGGGACAGTACCTACGAGCAGTACTTC
TRBV28	TRBD2	TRBJ2-1	16	.	CASSLLTSASYNEQFF	TGTGCCAGCAGTTTATTAACTAGCGCGTCCTACAATGAGCAGTTCTTC
TRBV6-5	.	TRBJ2-5	13	once	CASSFNREETQYF	TGTGCCAGCAGTTTCAACAGGGAAGAGACCCAGTACTTC
TRBV28	.	TRBJ2-7	16	.	CASSWNRAKSSYEQYF	TGTGCCAGCAGTTGGAACAGGGCGAAGAGTTCCTACGAGCAGTACTTC
TRBV4-1	TRBD2	TRBJ2-5	16	.	CASRHPGTSGKETQYF	TGCGCCAGCAGGCACCCCGGGACTAGCGGCAAAGAGACCCAGTACTTC
TRBV5-8	.	TRBJ2-5	17	.	CASSLTRAVLLSSAQYF	TGTGCCAGCAGCTTAACCCGGGCGGTTCTCCTAAGTAGCGCCCAGTACTTC
TRBV4-1	.	TRBJ2-5	21	once	CASSQDLRGISSFINEETQYF	TGCGCCAGCAGCCAAGATCTACGGGGAATCTCTTCGTTCATCAACGAAGAGACCCAGTACTTC
TRBV28	TRBD1	TRBJ1-2	15	.	CASSTRGQGIYGYTF	TGTGCCAGCAGTACGCGGGGACAGGGGATCTATGGCTACACCTTC
TRBV28	.	TRBJ1-2	17	.	CASSFYRTAKAFSGYTF	TGTGCCAGCAGTTTCTACCGGACAGCCAAAGCCTTTAGTGGCTACACCTTC
TRBV3-1/TRBV3-2	TRBD1	TRBJ1-2	16	.	CASSPGTGPFIWGYTF	TGTGCCAGCAGCCCCGGGACAGGGCCCTTCATATGGGGCTACACCTTC
TRBV11-2	TRBD2	TRBJ2-7	15	.	CASSLAGTSGYEQYF	TGTGCCAGCAGCCTTGCCGGGACTAGCGGCTACGAGCAGTACTTC
TRBV29-1	TRBD2	TRBJ2-1	14	.	CSVEPSGRAEEQFF	TGCAGCGTTGAACCTAGCGGGAGGGCCGAGGAGCAGTTCTTC
TRBV10-3	TRBD1	TRBJ1-6	15	.	CAISDTTGGNSPLHF	TGTGCCATCAGTGACACGACAGGGGGTAATTCACCCCTCCACTTT
TRBV19	.	TRBJ1-2	13	.	CASSSNSDYGYTF	TGTGCCAGTAGTTCGAATTCAGATTATGGCTACACCTTC
TRBV27	.	TRBJ1-4	14	.	CASSLAGTNEKLFF	TGTGCCAGCAGTTTGGCGGGAACTAATGAAAAACTGTTTTTT
TRBV4-2	.	TRBJ1-1	13	.	CASSQDRGTEAFF	TGTGCCAGCAGCCAAGACAGGGGAACTGAAGCTTTCTTT
TRBV6-5	TRBD2	TRBJ2-1	13	.	CASREGLGNEQFF	TGTGCCAGTCGGGAGGGCCTAGGGAATGAGCAGTTCTTC
TRBV5-1	.	TRBJ1-1	14	few	CASSLTYINTEAFF	TGCGCCAGCAGCTTGACGTACATAAACACTGAAGCTTTCTTT
TRBV19	TRBD2	TRBJ2-1	18	.	CASNFGTSGRRAYNEQFF	TGTGCCAGTAATTTTGGGACTAGCGGGAGAAGGGCCTACAATGAGCAGTTCTTC
TRBV7-9	.	TRBJ1-4	10	.	CASTDELLIF	TGTGCCAGCACCGACGAGTTACTAATTTTT